Below, 9 T cell receptor beta chains from the same sample are listed, as sequenced in a study of shared clonotypes between healthy human individuals. Produced via immunoSEQ multiplex PCR; TCRdb's table is partial and in-frame only. The sample has roughly 500,000 clones, 95% to 97% seen once. The sequencing sample was made of naive CD4+ T cells sorted from blood. Subset indicated: CD45RA+ positively selected. Receptor source: a woman aged 30 to 39 in good health.

The CDR3 nucleotides read TGTGCCAGCACTTCTCTGTGGAATAGCAATCAGCCCCAGCATTTT. Its translation is CASTSLWNSNQPQHF. V and J are TRBV28 and TRBJ1-5; unclear D gene. This CDR3 region has 15 residues. Germline V gene lookup returns CDR1 MDHEN and CDR2 SYDVKM. The V and J ends lost 7 bases and 0 bases respectively, with 13 bases between them.

This rearrangement joins TRBV6-1 to TRBJ1-1, with D hard to call. Per the germline V gene, CDR1 is MNHNS and CDR2 is SASEGT. The CDR3 consists of 16 residues. Deletions cut 3 bases from V and 2 bases from J, with 16 bases between. The CDR3 spells CASSDLPIQDNTEAFF. In nucleotides, the CDR3 is TGTGCCAGCAGTGATTTACCCATACAAGACAACACTGAAGCTTTCTTT.

V usage is TRBV9 and J usage is TRBJ1-2; TRBD1 is a possible D gene (5 bases). CDR1 and CDR2 from the germline V gene are SGDLS and YYNGEE. The CDR3 is made up of 17 amino acids. Between the trimmed V and J ends, which lost 4 bases and 8 bases, there was a span of 27 bases. CDR3 nucleotides: TGTGCCAGCAGCTCCCGTCCCGGGAAGACGGGGAGGGACGGCTACACCTTC. Translation gives CASSSRPGKTGRDGYTF.

The chain recombines TRBV5-1 with TRBJ2-5; D might be TRBD2 (6 bases). This CDR3 has 14 amino acids. Trimming took 0 bases from V and 5 from J, leaving 11 bases between them. The germline V gene has CDR1 SGHRS and CDR2 YFSETQ. The CDR3 loop is CASSLAGTSETQYF. In nucleotides, the CDR3 is TGCGCCAGCAGCTTGGCCGGGACTTCCGAGACCCAGTACTTC.

The V and J genes are TRBV27 and TRBJ2-2; tentatively, D is TRBD2 (5 bases). V shed 4 bases and J shed 6 bases, with 6 bases lying between them. This CDR3 has 12 amino acids. CDR1 and CDR2 (germline): MNHEY, SMNVEV (reference sequence). The CDR3 reads CASSSLAGELFF. CDR3 in DNA: TGTGCCAGCAGTTCACTAGCCGGGGAGCTGTTTTTT.

The chain couples TRBV28 to TRBJ2-7; D gene unclear. The CDR3 has 13 residues. V lost 10 bases and J 1 base, leaving 14 bases between the germline ends. Germline CDR1 is MDHEN and CDR2 is SYDVKM. CDR3 DNA: TGTGCCATTACAACCAGGAGATCCTACGAGCAGTACTTC. Protein: CAITTRRSYEQYF.

The chain carries TRBV21-1 and TRBJ1-4. TRBV21-1 is a pseudogene. The CDR3 has 14 residues. In nucleotides, the CDR3 is TGTGCCAGCAGCAAAGAATCGAACAATGAAAAACTGTTTTTT. As protein: CASSKESNNEKLFF.

The chain combines TRBV5-1 with TRBJ2-6; the D gene is possibly TRBD2 (5 bases). Per the germline V gene, CDR1 is SGHRS and CDR2 is YFSETQ. Trimming stripped 5 bases from V and 1 base from J, with 7 bases between. The CDR3 loop spans 14 amino acids. This CDR3 is CASSLASGANVLTF. CDR3 DNA: TGCGCCAGCAGTTTAGCGTCTGGGGCCAACGTCCTGACTTTC.

In nucleotides, the CDR3 is TGTGCCAGCAATAATCAGGGCTACGAGCAGTACTTC. Translated: CASNNQGYEQYF. This chain joins TRBV7-2 and TRBJ2-7; D is possibly TRBD1 (5 bases). V lost 7 bases, J lost 3 bases, and 10 bases lay in between. Germline V gene data show CDR1 as SGHTA and CDR2 as FQGNSA. The CDR3 extends over 12 amino acids.